Presented here are 2 T cell receptor beta chains from one specimen sequenced in a study of tissue T cells after allogeneic stem cell transplantation. Profiled with immunoSEQ multiplex PCR; TCRdb holds only in-frame clones, not every one. The table has about 43,000 clones, roughly 92% seen once. Material: blood, obtained before transplantation. These receptor sequences come from a woman aged 35 to 75 who later had graft-versus-host disease after an allogeneic stem cell transplant.

V and J are TRBV30 and TRBJ1-3, with TRBD1 matching over 8 bases. This CDR3 contains 14 residues. J was trimmed by 0 bases and V by 6 bases; bases with no gene match: 4. From germline, CDR1 is GTSNPN and CDR2 SVGIG (reference sequence). The CDR3 spells CACLRGLSGNTIYF. CDR3 in DNA: TGTGCCTGTCTCAGGGGGCTCTCTGGAAACACCATATATTTT. The full variable domain, completed using reference TRBV30 and TRBJ1-3, is SQTIHQWPATLVQPVGSPLSLECTVEGTSNPNLYWYRQAAGRGLQLLFYSVGIGQISSEVPQNLSASRPQDRQFILSSKKLLLSDSGFYLCACLRGLSGNTIYFGEGSWLTVV.

CDR3 region: CASSFGTLPDYEQYF. The DNA for the CDR3 is TGTGCCAGCAGTTTCGGGACACTTCCAGACTACGAGCAGTACTTC. The chain recombines TRBV6-2 or TRBV6-3 with TRBJ2-7, with D possibly matching TRBD1 (6 bases). Trimming cost V 4 bases and J 3 bases, with 16 bases left between them. Looked up from germline, CDR1 is MNHEY and CDR2 is SVGEGT. The CDR3 spans 15 residues.